This TCR beta chain was recorded in a study of vaccination effects on CD4 cells after COVID-19. General study findings and limits: Cross-reactivity toward common cold coronaviruses was confined to only 1 of 255 vaccine-induced clones in healthy vaccinees.

The method was immunoSEQ multiplex PCR; TCRdb's version includes in-frame clones alone and lacks a portion of them. Among approximately 31,000 clones listed, about 73% were seen once. After removal of 5 bases from V and 3 bases from J, the junction contained 4 bases not matched to a gene. The CDR3 has 14 amino acids. CDR1 and CDR2 from the germline V gene are SEHNR and FQNEAQ (reference sequence). As concerns this clone: Its antigen is unknown.

On day 10 of culture, CD4+ T cells were separated out. Each culture had half its medium swapped for IL-2 medium on days 3 and 7. The TCR comes from a human donor who received a COVID-19 vaccine. Here the sequenced sample was CD4+ T cells from PBMCs cultured without peptide, taken before COVID-19 vaccination. The chain has TRBV7-9 and TRBJ1-5; 7 bases line up with TRBD1. The CDR3 loop reads CASSRGTANQPQHF. CDR3 DNA sequence: TGTGCCAGCAGCCGAGGGACAGCCAATCAGCCCCAGCATTTT.